The rows below give T cell receptor beta chains drawn from one sample of a study of control samples from healthy donors and cancer patients. Repertoires were generated with immunoSEQ multiplex PCR, while TCRdb's copy carries only in-frame clones and drops some. The top ten clones hold roughly 3.4% of a sample with 130,000 or so clones, approximately 91% of them seen once. Sequenced: blood. Receptor source: a man aged 45-65 years in good health. CDR3s leave out the opening cysteine and the closing phenylalanine or tryptophan. D genes are given only for firm matches.

TRBJ2-3 | TRBV5-1 | . | ASSLGGATNLRTDTQY
TRBJ2-2 | TRBV7-7 | . | ASSSSVGTGELF
TRBJ2-2 | TRBV5-1 | . | ASSLAPQGTGELF
TRBJ1-2 | TRBV4-1 | . | ASSQEFSGANYGYT
TRBJ1-2 | TRBV28 | . | ASSPRQVDGYT
TRBJ2-2 | TRBV4-2 | . | ASSEKGRDTGELF
TRBJ2-1 | TRBV28 | TRBD2 | ASSLGGGAFYNEQF
TRBJ2-7 | TRBV29-1 | TRBD1 | SVKGDRGYEQY
TRBJ2-2 | TRBV24-1 | . | ATSDPSIENTGELF
TRBJ1-5 | TRBV6-5 | . | ASSYSRYNNQPQH
TRBJ2-3 | TRBV27 | . | ASSLSWIRPDTQY
TRBJ2-1 | TRBV4-1 | . | ASSQGINEQF
TRBJ2-5 | TRBV3-1/TRBV3-2 | TRBD2 | ASSRIRLAGVQETQY
TRBJ2-7 | TRBV5-1 | . | ASSPETSYEQY
TRBJ1-4 | TRBV2 | . | ASTRTENEKLF
TRBJ2-5 | TRBV6-5 | . | ASSSDRVSETQY